Presented here are 5 T cell receptor beta chains from one specimen sequenced in a study of blood T cells in healthy people across ages. A second PCR of about 6 to 12 cycles used a sample-barcoded 5' primer and a J-beta primer mix. One entry per CDR3 protein, called by TCRdb with MiXCR from the 5' RACE reads. This sample has some 800,000 distinct CDR3 sequences, with roughly 25% found just once. These same data were also listed under a study on T cells of mothers and their children.

The specimen sequenced was blood. All receptors come from a boy aged 5-17 years in good health.

In its sample, this clonotype was seen a few times. The genes are TRBV20-1 and TRBJ2-5; D may be TRBD1 or TRBD2 (5 bases each). V lost 2 bases and J lost 4, with 20 bases in between. The CDR3 runs to 16 residues. Germline values: CDR1 DFQATT, CDR2 SNEGSKA (reference sequence). The CDR3: CSARRLSSGGGETQYF. The CDR3 DNA follows: TGCAGTGCTAGACGCCTTTCCAGCGGTGGGGGAGAGACCCAGTACTTC.

This clonotype came up a few times. The gene calls are TRBV12-3 or TRBV12-4 and TRBJ2-1; 9 bases align to TRBD1. With 1 base clipped from V and 4 bases from J, the junction kept 8 bases outside the gene matches. This CDR3 contains 17 residues. DNA of the CDR3: TGTGCCAGCAGTTTAGACGGAGGTGACAGGGGGTACAATGAGCAGTTCTTC. Its protein product is CASSLDGGDRGYNEQFF.

This clonotype was counted a single time. The chain combines TRBV7-8 with TRBJ2-1; 9 bases agree with TRBD1. The CDR3 totals 15 residues. The V gene's germline CDR1 is SGHVS and CDR2 FQNEAQ. V trimming: 4 bases; J trimming: 5 bases; junction bases outside the gene matches: 6. This CDR3 is CASSYHRGHNNEQFF. CDR3 DNA: TGTGCCAGCAGCTACCACAGGGGGCATAACAATGAGCAGTTCTTC.

This chain connects TRBV4-3 to TRBJ2-5; D might be TRBD2 (6 bases). V was clipped by 0 bases and J by 1 base, with 9 bases between them. Germline V lookup: CDR1 LGHNA, CDR2 YSLEER. This CDR3 region has 15 residues. Written as DNA, the CDR3 is TGCGCCAGCAGCCAAGATCGCGGGGCCCAAGAGACCCAGTACTTC. This encodes CASSQDRGAQETQYF.

This clonotype was seen a few times. The J gene is TRBJ2-5, the V gene TRBV19; 7 nucleotides line up with TRBD1. The J call may be incorrect, as the DNA end agrees better with TRBJ2-1. The CDR3 sequence is 13 residues long. The germline gives CDR1 LNHDA, CDR2 SQIVND (reference sequence). CDR3 region: CASSIATGFEQFF. The CDR3 DNA follows: TGTGCCAGTAGTATAGCGACAGGGTTTGAGCAGTTCTTC.